This T cell receptor beta chain comes out of a study of blood T cells in healthy people across ages. The authors ran a second PCR of roughly 6 to 12 cycles using a sample-barcoded 5' primer and a J-beta primer mix. MiXCR, applied by TCRdb to the 5' RACE reads, yields one record per CDR3 protein. The table lists 1.5 million to 2 million distinct CDR3 sequences, around half of them singletons. Source material: blood. This clonotype was sampled from a woman in her 40s in good health.

For the CDR3, the DNA is TGTGCCAGCAGTTCCACGGTCTCCCCGCGGGGGACCCAGGGGGAGCAGTTCTTC. Its translation: CASSSTVSPRGTQGEQFF. The chain recombines TRBV6-5 with TRBJ2-1; TRBD2 is a possible D gene (7 bases). This CDR3 has 18 residues. The V end was cut by 4 bases, the J end by 10 bases, with 29 bases between. Per the germline V gene, CDR1 is MNHEY and CDR2 is SVGAGI.